This record concerns one TCR beta chain sequence. V was clipped by 5 bases and J by 4 bases, with 3 bases between them. The CDR3 spans 10 residues. Germline CDR1 LGHDT, CDR2 YNNKEL (reference sequence). The source of the sample is a study of blood T cell repertoires in COVID-19. The overall study: Collection of acute and convalescent COVID-19 samples took place in the United States, Italy and Spain. The analysed material was cDNA or gDNA that came from T cells, B-cell-depleted T cells, or PBMCs.

As originally analysed: Reference gene primers were amplified, and this amplification served to estimate nucleated cell counts. Profiled with immunoSEQ multiplex PCR; TCRdb holds only in-frame clones, not every one. V and J calls and clone size are copied from that table; D and trimming were computed from the DNA. The data contain about 120,000 clones, 75% to 90% of them singletons. The clonotype originates from a man in his 70s with active or convalescent COVID-19. Sequencing was performed on peripheral blood. The chain uses TRBV3-1 (or the pseudogene TRBV3-2) and TRBJ2-7; D gene ambiguous. Here the CDR3 DNA reads TGTGCCAGCAGCACTTACGAGCAGTACTTC. Translated, it gives CASSTYEQYF.